Described below is a single T cell receptor beta chain sequence and its context. Its specificity is not known. Using its own MiXCR run on the reads, TCRdb lists one record per CDR3 protein. The sample holds under 500,000 distinct CDR3 sequences; roughly 42% are singletons and the top ten take around 44%. This entry comes from a study of T cell repertoires in cytomegalovirus infection. The germline gives CDR1 MGHRA, CDR2 YSYEKL. The ends were cut back, 0 bases at V and 6 bases at J, with 14 bases in the middle. The CDR3 consists of 15 residues. The clonotype originates from a human donor in good health (CMV status not recorded). Some clones in this sample may be carry-over from other donors' samples. The sequencing here drew on cultured PBMCs, taken from culture after CMV antigen stimulation. This chain links TRBV4-1 with TRBJ1-1, with TRBD1 as a possible D gene (5 bases). The CDR3 sequence is CASSQDPRRGSEAFF. The CDR3 DNA is TGCGCCAGCAGCCAAGATCCTAGAAGGGGCTCTGAAGCTTTCTTT.